The sequence of this T cell receptor beta chain was determined in a study of blood T cell repertoires in COVID-19. On the study more broadly: Sites across the United States, Italy and Spain contributed samples from acute and convalescent COVID-19. Sample material is recorded as cDNA or gDNA derived from T cells, B-cell-depleted T cells, or PBMCs.

Germline lookup yields CDR1 LNHDA and CDR2 SQIVND (reference sequence). This CDR3 is 13 amino acids long. Trimming pared 4 bases from V and 1 base from J, leaving 5 bases between. Per the study methods: Researchers report that nucleated cell counts were estimated from reference gene primer amplification. TCRdb's copy holds only in-frame clones and misses some; the assay was immunoSEQ multiplex PCR. V, J and clone size were drawn from that table, and D and trimming were deduced from the DNA. The profile shows approximately 10,000 clones, approximately 80% of them singletons. This chain uses TRBV19 with TRBJ1-3, with D unclear. Material: peripheral blood. This TCR came from a human donor in a cohort sampled during active COVID-19. DNA for the CDR3: TGTGCCAGTAGTACCTATTCTGGAAACACCATATATTTT. Protein: CASSTYSGNTIYF.